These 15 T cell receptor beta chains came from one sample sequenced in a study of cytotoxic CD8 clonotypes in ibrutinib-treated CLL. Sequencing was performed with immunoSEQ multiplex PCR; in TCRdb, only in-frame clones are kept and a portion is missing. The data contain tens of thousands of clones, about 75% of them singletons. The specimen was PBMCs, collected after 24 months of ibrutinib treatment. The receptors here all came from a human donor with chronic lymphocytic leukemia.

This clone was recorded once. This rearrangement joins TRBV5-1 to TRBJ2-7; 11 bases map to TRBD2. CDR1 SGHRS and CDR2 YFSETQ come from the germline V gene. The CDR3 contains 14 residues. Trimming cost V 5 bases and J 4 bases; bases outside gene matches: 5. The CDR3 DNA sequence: TGCGCCAGCAGAGGGGGACTAGCGGATTACGAGCAGTACTTC. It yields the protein CASRGGLADYEQYF. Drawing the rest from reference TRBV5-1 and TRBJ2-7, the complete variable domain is KAGVTQTPRYLIKTRGQQVTLSCSPISGHRSVSWYQQTPGQGLQFLFEYFSETQRNKGNFPGRFSGRQFSNSRSEMNVSTLELGDSALYLCASRGGLADYEQYFGPGTRLTVT.

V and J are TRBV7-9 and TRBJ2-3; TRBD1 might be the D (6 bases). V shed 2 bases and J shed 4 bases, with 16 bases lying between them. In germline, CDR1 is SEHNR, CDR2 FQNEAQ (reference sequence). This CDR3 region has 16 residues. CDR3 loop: CASSLLGRGFSDTQYF. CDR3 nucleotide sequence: TGTGCCAGCAGCTTACTGGGCAGGGGATTCTCAGATACGCAGTATTTT.

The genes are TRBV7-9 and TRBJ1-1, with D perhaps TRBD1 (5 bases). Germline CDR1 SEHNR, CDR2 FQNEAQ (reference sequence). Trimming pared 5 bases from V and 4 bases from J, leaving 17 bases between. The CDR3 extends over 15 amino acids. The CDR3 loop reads CASSAGQGRVTEAFF. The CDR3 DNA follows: TGTGCCAGCAGCGCAGGGCAAGGGAGGGTCACTGAAGCTTTCTTT.

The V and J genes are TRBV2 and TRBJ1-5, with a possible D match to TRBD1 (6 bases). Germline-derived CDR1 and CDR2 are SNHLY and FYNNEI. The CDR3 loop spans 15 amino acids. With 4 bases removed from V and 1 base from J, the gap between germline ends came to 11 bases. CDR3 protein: CASSVTGQSNQPQHF. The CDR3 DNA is TGTGCCAGCAGTGTTACGGGACAAAGCAATCAGCCCCAGCATTTT. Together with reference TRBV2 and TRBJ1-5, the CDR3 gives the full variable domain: EPEVTQTPSHQVTQMGQEVILRCVPISNHLYFYWYRQILGQKVEFLVSFYNNEISEKSEIFDDQFSVERPDGSNFTLKIRSTKLEDSAMYFCASSVTGQSNQPQHFGDGTRLSIL.

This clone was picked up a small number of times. CDR3 residues: CSVGRGVNTGELFF. In nucleotides, the CDR3 is TGCAGCGTTGGGCGGGGGGTGAACACCGGGGAGCTGTTTTTT. V and J are TRBV29-1 and TRBJ2-2, with 8 bases that match TRBD2. This CDR3 has 14 amino acids. Germline CDR1 SQVTM, CDR2 ANQGSEA. Trimming removed 4 bases from V and 1 base from J; junction bases left unmatched: 2.

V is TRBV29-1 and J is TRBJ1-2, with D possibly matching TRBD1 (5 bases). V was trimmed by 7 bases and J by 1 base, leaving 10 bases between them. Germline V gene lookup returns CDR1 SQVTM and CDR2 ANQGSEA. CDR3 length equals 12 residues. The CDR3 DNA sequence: TGCAGCGGAGGTGGGGGTAACTATGGCTACACCTTC. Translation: CSGGGGNYGYTF.

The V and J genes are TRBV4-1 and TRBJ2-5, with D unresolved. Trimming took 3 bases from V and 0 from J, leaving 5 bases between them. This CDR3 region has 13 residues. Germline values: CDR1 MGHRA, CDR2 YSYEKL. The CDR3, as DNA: TGCGCCAGCAGCCAGGGGAACCAAGAGACCCAGTACTTC. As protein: CASSQGNQETQYF.

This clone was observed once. The CDR3: CASSDLPGQNNEQFF. Written as DNA, the CDR3 is TGTGCCAGCAGCGATTTGCCGGGACAGAATAATGAGCAGTTCTTC. This chain connects TRBV9 to TRBJ2-1; 7 nucleotides line up with TRBD1. V shed 3 bases, J shed 7 bases, and the junction held 10 bases outside the gene matches. The CDR3 has 15 residues. CDR1 and CDR2 from the germline V gene are SGDLS and YYNGEE.

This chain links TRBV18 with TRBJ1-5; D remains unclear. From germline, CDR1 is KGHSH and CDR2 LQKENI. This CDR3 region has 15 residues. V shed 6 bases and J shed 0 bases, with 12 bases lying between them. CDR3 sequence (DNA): TGTGCCAGCTCGCCCAGTGAGTATAGCAATCAGCCCCAGCATTTT. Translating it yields CASSPSEYSNQPQHF. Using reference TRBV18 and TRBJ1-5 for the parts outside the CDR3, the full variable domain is NAGVMQNPRHLVRRRGQEARLRCSPMKGHSHVYWYRQLPEEGLKFMVYLQKENIIDESGMPKERFSAEFPKEGPSILRIQQVVRGDSAAYFCASSPSEYSNQPQHFGDGTRLSIL.

Here the CDR3 DNA reads TGTGCCAGCCGCTTTGGGGGCTTCCTTAGCAATCAGCCCCAGCATTTT. As protein: CASRFGGFLSNQPQHF. The chain carries TRBV27 and TRBJ1-5; tentatively, D is TRBD1 (6 bases). From germline, CDR1 is MNHEY and CDR2 SMNVEV (reference sequence). Trimming shortened V by 8 bases and J by 0 bases, and 17 bases separated the two germline ends. CDR3 length: 16 amino acids.

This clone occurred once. CDR3 residues: CASSFRQGGSPLHF. The CDR3 nucleotides read TGTGCCAGCAGCTTTCGACAGGGGGGCTCACCCCTCCACTTT. The V call is TRBV7-9, the J call TRBJ1-6; TRBD1 matches 9 bases. J lost 10 bases, V lost 3 bases, and 4 bases had no gene match. This CDR3 spans 14 amino acids. Germline values: CDR1 SEHNR, CDR2 FQNEAQ (reference sequence). Filled out from reference TRBV7-9 and TRBJ1-6, the complete variable domain reads DTGVSQNPRHKITKRGQNVTFRCDPISEHNRLYWYRQTLGQGPEFLTYFQNEAQLEKSRLLSDRFSAERPKGSFSTLEIQRTEQGDSAMYLCASSFRQGGSPLHFGNGTRLTVT.

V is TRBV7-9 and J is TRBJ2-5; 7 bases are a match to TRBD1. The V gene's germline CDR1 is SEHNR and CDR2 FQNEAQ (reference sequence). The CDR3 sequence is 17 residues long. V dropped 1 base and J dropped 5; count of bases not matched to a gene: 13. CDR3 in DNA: TGTGCCAGCAGCTTAGGGCATACCTTAGGGGGCTCGGAGACCCAGTACTTC. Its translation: CASSLGHTLGGSETQYF.

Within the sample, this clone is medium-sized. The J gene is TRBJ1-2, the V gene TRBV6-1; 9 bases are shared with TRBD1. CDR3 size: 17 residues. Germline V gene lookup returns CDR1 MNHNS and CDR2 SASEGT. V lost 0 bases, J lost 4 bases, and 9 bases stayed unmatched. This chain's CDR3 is CASSEAKWGTGFYGYTF. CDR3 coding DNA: TGTGCCAGCAGTGAAGCCAAATGGGGGACAGGGTTCTATGGCTACACCTTC.

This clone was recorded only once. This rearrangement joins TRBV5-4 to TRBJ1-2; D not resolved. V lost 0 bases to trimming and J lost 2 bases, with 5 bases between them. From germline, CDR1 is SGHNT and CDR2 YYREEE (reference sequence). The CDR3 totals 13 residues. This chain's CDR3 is CASSLVTNYGYTF. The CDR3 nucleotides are TGTGCCAGCAGCTTGGTCACCAACTATGGCTACACCTTC.

CDR3: CASNTGLLQETQYF. The CDR3 DNA reads TGTGCCAGTAACACAGGTCTTCTACAAGAGACCCAGTACTTC. The chain carries TRBV19 and TRBJ2-5, with D perhaps TRBD1 (5 bases). This CDR3 contains 14 residues. Germline lookup yields CDR1 LNHDA and CDR2 SQIVND (reference sequence). V lost 7 bases to trimming and J lost 2 bases, with 14 bases between them.